Following are 13 T cell receptor beta chains from one sample sequenced in a study of beta chain features in type 1 diabetes. Study-wide results and caveats: Within each of all four CD4+ subsets, Type 1 diabetes patients had TCRB CDR3s that were moderately but significantly shorter.

Reverse transcription of all isolated RNA meant that expressed TCRB transcripts were sequenced. Assay used: immunoSEQ multiplex PCR; TCRdb lists only in-frame clones, some missing. The table shows 500,000 to 800,000 clones, with 9.5% to 15% occurring only once. These TCRs are of unknown antigen specificity. The sample comprised naive CD4+ T cells from blood. The receptors shown here come from a man aged 25-45 years with type 1 diabetes.

Remarks on this clone: Compared with germline, one end of the junction differs, possibly owing to a read error. This chain links TRBV28 with TRBJ2-7; TRBD1 agrees at 10 bases. The germline gives CDR1 MDHEN, CDR2 SYDVKM. This CDR3 is 12 amino acids long. The CDR3 is CASSHDRGRSVF. CDR3 sequence (DNA): TGTGCCAGCAGTCACGACAGGGGGCGGAGTGTCTTC.

The rearrangement links TRBV11-2 to TRBJ2-1; TRBD2 agrees at 13 bases. The length of the CDR3 is 15 residues. In germline, CDR1 is SGHAT, CDR2 FQNNGV. After removal of 5 bases from V and 10 bases from J, the junction contained 8 bases not matched to a gene. CDR3 sequence (DNA): TGTGCCAGCAGCGGGACTAGCGGGGCTGTAGGGGAGCAGTTCTTC. This sequence encodes CASSGTSGAVGEQFF.

The chain is built from TRBV4-3 and TRBJ1-5; D might be TRBD1 (6 bases). V was shortened by 1 base and J by 6 bases, with 13 bases between the two germline ends. Germline V gene sequence: CDR1 LGHNA, CDR2 YSLEER. This CDR3 has 15 amino acids. The CDR3 protein is CASSQARGGGQPQHF. The CDR3 region has the DNA TGCGCCAGCAGCCAAGCCAGGGGCGGGGGTCAGCCCCAGCATTTT.

Only a few counts were recorded for this clone. Other DNA sequences in this specimen translate into the identical CDR3. CDR3 protein: CASSLDRNTEAFF. As DNA, the CDR3 is TGTGCCAGCAGCTTGGACAGGAACACTGAAGCTTTCTTT. The rearrangement uses TRBV7-2 and TRBJ1-1, with D perhaps matching TRBD1 (6 bases). Germline V gene data show CDR1 as SGHTA and CDR2 as FQGNSA. The CDR3 extends over 13 amino acids. Trimming removed 3 bases at V and 1 base at J, with 6 bases between.

A word on this clone: Germline is not matched at one junction end, which may reflect a read error. The chain couples TRBV7-2 to TRBJ2-3, with TRBD2 matching over 12 bases. This CDR3 spans 16 amino acids. Germline loops: CDR1 SGHTA, CDR2 FQGNSA. The CDR3 region has the DNA TGTGCCAGCAGCCTAGCGGGGGGGCCGTTGACAGATACGCAGTATTTT. Amino acids: CASSLAGGPLTDTQYF.

A word on this clone: The same CDR3 also results from other DNA sequences found in this sample. The V and J genes are TRBV9 and TRBJ2-2; D gene unclear. With 4 bases removed from V and 3 bases from J, the gap between germline ends came to 7 bases. The germline V gene encodes CDR1 SGDLS and CDR2 YYNGEE. The CDR3 is made up of 13 amino acids. The CDR3 region is CASSPPDTGELFF. In DNA, the CDR3 is TGTGCCAGCAGCCCCCCCGACACCGGGGAGCTGTTTTTT.

This chain joins TRBV7-2 and TRBJ2-5, with a weak D call TRBD1 (6 bases). CDR3 length equals 15 residues. The ends were cut back, 1 base at V and 7 bases at J, with 16 bases in the middle. Germline V gives CDR1 SGHTA, CDR2 FQGNSA. The CDR3 region has the DNA TGTGCCAGCAGCTTAGAACAGGGCCGTCATCTGACCCAGTACTTC. Amino acid sequence: CASSLEQGRHLTQYF. The full variable domain, with the rest looked up from reference TRBV7-2 and TRBJ2-5, is GAGVSQSPSNKVTEKGKDVELRCDPISGHTALYWYRQSLGQGLEFLIYFQGNSAPDKSGLPSDRFSAERTGGSVSTLTIQRTQQEDSAVYLCASSLEQGRHLTQYFGPGTRLLVL.

This clone was recorded a few times. The chain recombines TRBV25-1 with TRBJ2-7, with 10 bases identical to TRBD1. V shed 5 bases, J shed 4 bases, and the junction held 11 bases outside the gene matches. Germline CDR1 is MGHDK and CDR2 is SYGVNS. The CDR3 totals 16 residues. The CDR3 region is CASSSGTGAAFYEQYF. Written as DNA, the CDR3 is TGTGCCAGCAGTTCCGGGACAGGGGCAGCTTTTTACGAGCAGTACTTC.

The chain couples TRBV6-6 to TRBJ2-5; D gene ambiguous. V lost 4 bases and J 2 bases, leaving 8 bases between the germline ends. Germline V gene data show CDR1 as MNHNY and CDR2 as SVGAGI (reference sequence). The length of the CDR3 is 13 residues. The CDR3 coding sequence is TGTGCCAGCAGTTCCCCCGGGCAAGAGACCCAGTACTTC. This translates into CASSSPGQETQYF.

This chain uses TRBV29-1 with TRBJ1-1; possible D gene TRBD1, 6 bases. The CDR3 spans 11 residues. The germline V and J ends were trimmed by 4 bases and 8 bases, with 11 bases remaining between them. Per the germline V gene, CDR1 is SQVTM and CDR2 is ANQGSEA. CDR3 region: CSVAWTAEAFF. DNA of the CDR3: TGCAGCGTTGCCTGGACAGCCGAAGCTTTCTTT.

This clone was seen a handful of times. J is TRBJ1-5 and V is TRBV2; D uncertain. The CDR3 has 12 amino acids. The germline V and J ends were trimmed by 5 bases and 7 bases, with 9 bases remaining between them. The germline gives CDR1 SNHLY, CDR2 FYNNEI. The CDR3 DNA follows: TGTGCCAGCAGTTGGGGTGAGCAGCCCCAGCATTTT. Protein product: CASSWGEQPQHF.

The V and J genes are TRBV25-1 and TRBJ1-4; TRBD1 is a possible D gene (5 bases). The CDR3 extends over 16 amino acids. Germline CDR1 MGHDK, CDR2 SYGVNS. V was pared by 4 bases and J by 0 bases, with 12 bases between. The CDR3 sequence: CASSGRQRATNEKLFF. The CDR3, as DNA: TGTGCCAGCAGTGGTAGACAGAGAGCAACTAATGAAAAACTGTTTTTT.

The rearrangement uses TRBV29-1 and TRBJ2-3, with 11 nucleotides matching TRBD2. This CDR3 is 13 amino acids long. V lost 6 bases, J lost 5 bases, and 4 bases stayed unmatched. CDR1 and CDR2 from the germline V gene are SQVTM and ANQGSEA. The CDR3 DNA sequence: TGCAGCGTAGGGACTAGCGGACGAGATACGCAGTATTTT. Translated: CSVGTSGRDTQYF.